This T cell receptor beta chain originates from a study of human T cells and chemical hapten exposure. Study overall: Across the whole study, which lasted 20 to 30 weeks, patients were given diphenylcyclopropenone on the scalp once a week. Per-sample TCR yields varied mainly from small pooled library volume differences. Study-level findings and limits: The immune response of these alopecia patients might not match healthy individuals'. TCRs exceeding a frequency of 1 in 1000 stayed unchanged under DPC sensitization.

CDR1 and CDR2 from the germline V gene are MDHEN and SYDVKM. V trimming: 6 bases; J trimming: 1 base; junction bases outside the gene matches: 4. There are 15 residues in the CDR3. One entry per CDR3 protein, called by TCRdb with MiXCR from the RACE reads. The table lists approximately 90,000 distinct CDR3 sequences, 8.5% of them singletons. Time point described: pre-sensitization, week 0. Indicated treatment: therapeutic diphenylcyclopropenone sensitization with weekly scalp DPC. This clonotype was seen at least ten times. Its matching antigen is unknown. This sequence joins TRBV28 and TRBJ2-1; 9 positions match TRBD2. This clonotype was sampled from a man aged 40-50 years with alopecia areata. Some clones in this sample may be carry-over from other donors' samples. Sequences were derived from whole blood, sampled in connection with sensitization to the hapten diphenylcyclopropenone (DPC). The CDR3 DNA is TGTGCCAGCAGCGGAGCGGGGGGTTCCTACAATGAGCAGTTCTTC. Its translation is CASSGAGGSYNEQFF.